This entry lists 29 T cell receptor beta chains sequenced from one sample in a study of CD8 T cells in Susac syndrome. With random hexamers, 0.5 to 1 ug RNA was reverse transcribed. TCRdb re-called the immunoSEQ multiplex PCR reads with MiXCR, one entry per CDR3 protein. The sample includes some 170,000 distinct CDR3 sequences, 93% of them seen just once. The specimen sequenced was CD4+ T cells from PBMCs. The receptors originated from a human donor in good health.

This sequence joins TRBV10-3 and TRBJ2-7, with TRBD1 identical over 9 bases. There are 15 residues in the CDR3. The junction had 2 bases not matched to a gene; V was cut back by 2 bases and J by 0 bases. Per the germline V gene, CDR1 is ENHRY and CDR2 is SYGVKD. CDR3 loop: CAISERGQGSYEQYF. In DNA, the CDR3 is TGTGCCATCAGTGAGCGGGGACAGGGCTCCTACGAGCAGTACTTC.

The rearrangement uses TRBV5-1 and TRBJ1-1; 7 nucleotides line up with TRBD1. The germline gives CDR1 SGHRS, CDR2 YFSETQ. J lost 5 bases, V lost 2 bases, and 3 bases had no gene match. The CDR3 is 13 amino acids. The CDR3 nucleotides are TGCGCCAGCAGCTTCCAGGGGGGGACTGAAGCTTTCTTT. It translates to CASSFQGGTEAFF.

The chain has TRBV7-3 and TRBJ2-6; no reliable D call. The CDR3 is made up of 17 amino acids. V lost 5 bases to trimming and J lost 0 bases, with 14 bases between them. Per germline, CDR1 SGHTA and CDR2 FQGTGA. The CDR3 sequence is CASSPRGLSSGANVLTF. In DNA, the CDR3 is TGTGCCAGCAGCCCCCGCGGCCTTAGCTCTGGGGCCAACGTCCTGACTTTC.

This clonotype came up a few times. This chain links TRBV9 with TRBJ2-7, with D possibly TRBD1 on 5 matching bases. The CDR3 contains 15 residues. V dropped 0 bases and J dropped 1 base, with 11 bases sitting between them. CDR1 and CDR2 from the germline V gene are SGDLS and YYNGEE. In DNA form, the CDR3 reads TGTGCCAGCAGCGTAGCGACAGCGAAATCCTACGAGCAGTACTTC. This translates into CASSVATAKSYEQYF.

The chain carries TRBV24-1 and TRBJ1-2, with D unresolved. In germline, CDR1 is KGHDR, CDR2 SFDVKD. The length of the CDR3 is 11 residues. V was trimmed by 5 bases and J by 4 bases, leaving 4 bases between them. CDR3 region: CATSGFYGYTF. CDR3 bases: TGTGCCACCAGTGGCTTCTATGGCTACACCTTC.

The chain's CDR3 is CASSLAAKVGDEQFF. In nucleotides, the CDR3 is TGCGCCAGCAGCTTGGCGGCTAAGGTTGGGGATGAGCAGTTCTTC. The gene calls are TRBV5-1 and TRBJ2-1; no clear D. Between the trimmed V and J ends, which lost 0 bases and 8 bases, there was a span of 15 bases. This CDR3 spans 15 amino acids. CDR1 is SGHRS, CDR2 YFSETQ, per germline.

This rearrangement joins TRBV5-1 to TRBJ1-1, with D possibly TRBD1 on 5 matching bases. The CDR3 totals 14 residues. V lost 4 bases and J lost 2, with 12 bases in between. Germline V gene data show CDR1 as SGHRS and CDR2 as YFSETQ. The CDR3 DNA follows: TGCGCCAGCAGCAGCCGGCAGGGTAACACTGAAGCTTTCTTT. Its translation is CASSSRQGNTEAFF.

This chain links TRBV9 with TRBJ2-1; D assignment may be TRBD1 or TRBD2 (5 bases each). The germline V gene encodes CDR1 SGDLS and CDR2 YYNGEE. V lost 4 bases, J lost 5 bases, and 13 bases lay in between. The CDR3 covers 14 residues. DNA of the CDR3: TGTGCCAGCAGCCCCGGGACCTCAAACAATGAGCAGTTCTTC. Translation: CASSPGTSNNEQFF.

CDR3 amino acids: CASSWDPLTGELFF. In nucleotides, the CDR3 is TGTGCCAGCAGCTGGGACCCACTTACCGGGGAGCTGTTTTTT. This chain joins TRBV2 and TRBJ2-2; either TRBD1 or TRBD2 may supply D (5 bases each). The CDR3 runs to 14 residues. Trimming removed 6 bases from V and 5 bases from J, with 13 bases in between. Germline values: CDR1 SNHLY, CDR2 FYNNEI.

The CDR3 bases are TGCAGTGCTAGAGAGAGGGAGATCCAAGAGACCCAGTACTTC. Protein: CSAREREIQETQYF. The V gene is TRBV20-1, the J gene TRBJ2-5, with TRBD2 as a possible D gene (5 bases). The CDR3 has 14 amino acids. Trimming removed 0 bases from V and 1 base from J, with 9 bases in between. CDR1 is DFQATT and CDR2 is SNEGSKA in the germline V gene (reference sequence).

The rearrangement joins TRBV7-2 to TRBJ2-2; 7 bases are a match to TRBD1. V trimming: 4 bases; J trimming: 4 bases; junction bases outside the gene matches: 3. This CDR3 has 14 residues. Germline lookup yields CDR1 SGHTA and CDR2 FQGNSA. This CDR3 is CASSSGTVTGELFF. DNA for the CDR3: TGTGCCAGCAGCTCCGGGACAGTCACCGGGGAGCTGTTTTTT.

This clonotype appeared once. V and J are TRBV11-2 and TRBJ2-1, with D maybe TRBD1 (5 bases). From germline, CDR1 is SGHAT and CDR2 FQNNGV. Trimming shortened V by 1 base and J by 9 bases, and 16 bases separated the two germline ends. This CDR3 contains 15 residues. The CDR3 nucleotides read TGTGCCAGCAGCTTAGGGTCCAGGGTAGCTGGTGAGCAGTTCTTC. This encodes CASSLGSRVAGEQFF.

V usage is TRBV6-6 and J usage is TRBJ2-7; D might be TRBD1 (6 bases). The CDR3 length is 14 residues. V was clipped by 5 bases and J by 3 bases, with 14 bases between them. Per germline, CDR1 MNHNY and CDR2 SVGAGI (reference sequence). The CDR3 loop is CASSTPRDNYEQYF. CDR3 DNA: TGTGCCAGCAGTACACCCCGGGACAACTACGAGCAGTACTTC.

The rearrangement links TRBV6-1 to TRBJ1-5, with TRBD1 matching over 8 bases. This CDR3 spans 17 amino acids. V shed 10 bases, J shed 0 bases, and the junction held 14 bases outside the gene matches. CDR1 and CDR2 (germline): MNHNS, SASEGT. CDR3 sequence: CATKKGQAGYSNQPQHF. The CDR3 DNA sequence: TGTGCCACCAAAAAGGGACAGGCGGGGTATAGCAATCAGCCCCAGCATTTT.

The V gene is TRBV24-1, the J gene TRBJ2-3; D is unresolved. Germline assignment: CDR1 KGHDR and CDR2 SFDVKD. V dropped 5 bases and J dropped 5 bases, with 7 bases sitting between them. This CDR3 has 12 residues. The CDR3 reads CATSGSEDTQYF. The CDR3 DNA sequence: TGTGCCACCAGTGGGTCAGAAGATACGCAGTATTTT.

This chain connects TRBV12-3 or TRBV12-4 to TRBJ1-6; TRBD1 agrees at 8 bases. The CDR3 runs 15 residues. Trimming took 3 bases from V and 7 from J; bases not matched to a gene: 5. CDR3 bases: TGTGCCAGCAGTTTTCAGGGGGCAGAGAATTCACCCCTCCACTTT. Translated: CASSFQGAENSPLHF.

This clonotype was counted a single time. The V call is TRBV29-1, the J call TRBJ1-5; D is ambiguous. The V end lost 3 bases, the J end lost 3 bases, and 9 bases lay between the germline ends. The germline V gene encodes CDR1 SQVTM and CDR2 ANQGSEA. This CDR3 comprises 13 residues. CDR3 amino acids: CSVETQPNQPQHF. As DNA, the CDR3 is TGCAGCGTTGAGACTCAGCCCAATCAGCCCCAGCATTTT.

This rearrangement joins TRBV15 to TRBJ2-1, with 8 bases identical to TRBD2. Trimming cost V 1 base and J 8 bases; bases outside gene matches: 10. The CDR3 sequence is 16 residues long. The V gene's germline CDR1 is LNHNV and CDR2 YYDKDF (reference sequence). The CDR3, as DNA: TGTGCCACCAGCAGAGGTCCGGGGGGGCCTGGGGATGAGCAGTTCTTC. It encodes CATSRGPGGPGDEQFF.

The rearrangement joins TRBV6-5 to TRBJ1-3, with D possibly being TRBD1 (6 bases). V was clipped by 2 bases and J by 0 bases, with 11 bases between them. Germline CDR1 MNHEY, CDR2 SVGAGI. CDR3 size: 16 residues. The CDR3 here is CASSYGGALSGNTIYF. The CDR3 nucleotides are TGTGCCAGCAGTTACGGGGGGGCTCTCTCTGGAAACACCATATATTTT.

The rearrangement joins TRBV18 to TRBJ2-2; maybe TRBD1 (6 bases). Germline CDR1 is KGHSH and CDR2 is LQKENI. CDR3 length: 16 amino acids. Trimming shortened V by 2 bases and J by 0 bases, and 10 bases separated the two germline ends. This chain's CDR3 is CASSPTTGTNTGELFF. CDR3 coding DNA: TGTGCCAGCTCACCAACAACAGGGACGAACACCGGGGAGCTGTTTTTT.

CDR3 sequence: CASSWDYSYEQYF. The CDR3 DNA is TGCGCCAGCAGCTGGGACTACTCCTACGAGCAGTACTTC. V is TRBV5-1 and J is TRBJ2-7; the match to TRBD2 covers 7 bases. V lost 3 bases to trimming and J lost 0 bases; unmatched junction nucleotides: 0. CDR1 and CDR2 from the germline V gene are SGHRS and YFSETQ. CDR3 size: 13 residues.

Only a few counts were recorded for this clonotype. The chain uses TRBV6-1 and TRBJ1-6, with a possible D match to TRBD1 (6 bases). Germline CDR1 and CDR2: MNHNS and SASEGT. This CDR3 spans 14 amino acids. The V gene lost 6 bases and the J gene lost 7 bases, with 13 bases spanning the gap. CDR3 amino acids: CASSEQGGNSPLHF. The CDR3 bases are TGTGCCAGCAGCGAACAGGGCGGAAATTCACCCCTCCACTTT.

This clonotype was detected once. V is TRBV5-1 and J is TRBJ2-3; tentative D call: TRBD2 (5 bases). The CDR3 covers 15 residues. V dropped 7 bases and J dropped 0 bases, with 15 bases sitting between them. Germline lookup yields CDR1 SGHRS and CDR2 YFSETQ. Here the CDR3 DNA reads TGCGCCAGCCAAGGACTGGGAATTAGCACAGATACGCAGTATTTT. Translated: CASQGLGISTDTQYF.

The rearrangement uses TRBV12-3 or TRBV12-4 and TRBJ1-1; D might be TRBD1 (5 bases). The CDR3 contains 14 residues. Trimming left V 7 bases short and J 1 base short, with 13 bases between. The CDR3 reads CASKSGTANTEAFF. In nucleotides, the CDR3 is TGTGCCAGCAAATCCGGGACGGCGAACACTGAAGCTTTCTTT.

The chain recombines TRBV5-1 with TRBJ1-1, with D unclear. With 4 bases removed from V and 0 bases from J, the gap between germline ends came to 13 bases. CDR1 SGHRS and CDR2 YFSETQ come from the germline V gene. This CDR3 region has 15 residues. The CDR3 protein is CASSPSQAMNTEAFF. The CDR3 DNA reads TGCGCCAGCAGCCCGAGCCAGGCGATGAACACTGAAGCTTTCTTT.

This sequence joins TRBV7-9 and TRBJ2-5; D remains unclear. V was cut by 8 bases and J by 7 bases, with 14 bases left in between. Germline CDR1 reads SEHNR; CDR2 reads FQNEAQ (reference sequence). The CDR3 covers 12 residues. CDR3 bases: TGTGCCAGCGAGAGGCTCTTTGGGACCCAGTACTTC. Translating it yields CASERLFGTQYF.

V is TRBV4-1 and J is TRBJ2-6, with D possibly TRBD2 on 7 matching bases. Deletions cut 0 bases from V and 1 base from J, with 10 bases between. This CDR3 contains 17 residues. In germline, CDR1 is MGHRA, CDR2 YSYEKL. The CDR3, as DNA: TGCGCCAGCAGCCAAGATGCGGGGGCATCTGGGGCCAACGTCCTGACTTTC. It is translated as CASSQDAGASGANVLTF.

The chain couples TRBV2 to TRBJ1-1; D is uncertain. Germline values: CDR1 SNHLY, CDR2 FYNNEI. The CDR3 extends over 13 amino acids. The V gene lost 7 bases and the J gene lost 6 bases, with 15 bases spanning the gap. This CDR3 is CASNGQEGAEAFF. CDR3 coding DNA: TGTGCCAGCAACGGGCAGGAAGGCGCTGAAGCTTTCTTT.

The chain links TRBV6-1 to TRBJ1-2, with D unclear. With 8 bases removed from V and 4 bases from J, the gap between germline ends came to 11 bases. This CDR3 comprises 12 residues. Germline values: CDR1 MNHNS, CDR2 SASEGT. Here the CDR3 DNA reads TGTGCCAGCGACTCGACCGGCTATGGCTACACCTTC. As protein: CASDSTGYGYTF.